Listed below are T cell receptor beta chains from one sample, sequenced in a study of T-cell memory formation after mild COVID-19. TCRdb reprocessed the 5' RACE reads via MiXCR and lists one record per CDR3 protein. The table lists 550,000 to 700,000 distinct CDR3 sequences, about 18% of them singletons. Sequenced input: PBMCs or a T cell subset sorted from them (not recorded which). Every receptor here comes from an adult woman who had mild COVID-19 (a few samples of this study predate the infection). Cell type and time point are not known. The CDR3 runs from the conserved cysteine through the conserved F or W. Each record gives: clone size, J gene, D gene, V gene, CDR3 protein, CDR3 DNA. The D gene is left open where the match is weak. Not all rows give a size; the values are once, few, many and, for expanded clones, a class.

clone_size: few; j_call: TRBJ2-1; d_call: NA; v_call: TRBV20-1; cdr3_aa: CSARSNNQRNNEQFF; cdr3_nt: TGCAGTGCTAGGTCAAATAACCAACGCAACAATGAGCAGTTCTTC
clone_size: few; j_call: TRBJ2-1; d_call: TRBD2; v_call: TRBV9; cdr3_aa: CASSVLAGGLYNEQFF; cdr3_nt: TGTGCCAGCAGCGTACTAGCGGGAGGGTTGTACAATGAGCAGTTCTTC
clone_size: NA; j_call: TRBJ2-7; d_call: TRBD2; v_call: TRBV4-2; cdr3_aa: CASSQDRRDGRGAYF; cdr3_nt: TGTGCCAGCAGCCAAGATAGGAGGGACGGGAGGGGTGCGTACTTC
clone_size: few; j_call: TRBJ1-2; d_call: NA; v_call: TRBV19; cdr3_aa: CASKEDGYTF; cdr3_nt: TGTGCCAGTAAGGAAGATGGCTACACCTTC
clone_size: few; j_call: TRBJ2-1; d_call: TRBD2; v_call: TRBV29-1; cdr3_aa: CSAPYTSGAYNEQFF; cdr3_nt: TGCAGCGCCCCCTACACTAGCGGGGCCTACAATGAGCAGTTCTTC
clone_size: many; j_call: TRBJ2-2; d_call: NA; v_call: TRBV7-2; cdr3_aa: CASSLKIGGPSNTGELFF; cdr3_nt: TGTGCCAGCAGCTTGAAAATCGGGGGCCCCTCGAACACCGGGGAGCTGTTTTTT
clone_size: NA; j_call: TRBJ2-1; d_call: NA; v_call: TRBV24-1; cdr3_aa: CATSDFVGDDEQFF; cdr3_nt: TGTGCCACCAGTGATTTTGTAGGGGACGATGAGCAGTTCTTC
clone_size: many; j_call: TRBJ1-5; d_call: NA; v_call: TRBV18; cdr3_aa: CASSPRQGNQPQHF; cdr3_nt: TGTGCCAGCTCACCTCGACAGGGCAATCAGCCCCAGCATTTT
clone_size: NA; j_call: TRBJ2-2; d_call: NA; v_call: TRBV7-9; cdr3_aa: CASSLDSPGELFF; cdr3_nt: TGTGCCAGCAGCTTAGACTCTCCCGGGGAGCTGTTTTTT
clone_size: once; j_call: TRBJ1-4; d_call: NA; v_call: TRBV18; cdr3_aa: CASSPAEGEGFEKLFF; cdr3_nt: TGTGCCAGCTCACCGGCGGAGGGGGAAGGCTTCGAAAAACTGTTTTTT
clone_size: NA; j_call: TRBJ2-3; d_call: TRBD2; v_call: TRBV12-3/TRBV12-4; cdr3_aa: CASNPGRGGLTITQYF; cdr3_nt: TGTGCCAGCAACCCCGGGCGGGGGGGCCTAACCATTACGCAGTATTTT
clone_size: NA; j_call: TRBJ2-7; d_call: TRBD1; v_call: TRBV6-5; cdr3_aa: CASRRGQYYEQYF; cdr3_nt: TGTGCCAGCAGGAGGGGGCAATACTACGAGCAGTACTTC
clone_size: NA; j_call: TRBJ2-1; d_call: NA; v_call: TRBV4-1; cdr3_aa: CASSPGHFEQFF; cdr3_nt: TGCGCCAGCAGCCCAGGACATTTTGAGCAGTTCTTC
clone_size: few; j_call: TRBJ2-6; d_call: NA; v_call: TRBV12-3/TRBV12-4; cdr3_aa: CASRGTSPGANVLTF; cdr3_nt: TGTGCCAGCAGGGGAACTAGCCCTGGGGCCAACGTCCTGACTTTC
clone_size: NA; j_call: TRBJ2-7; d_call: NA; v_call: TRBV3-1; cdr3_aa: CASSQAGTPTEQYF; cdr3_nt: TGTGCCAGCAGCCAAGCCGGGACCCCCACTGAGCAGTACTTC
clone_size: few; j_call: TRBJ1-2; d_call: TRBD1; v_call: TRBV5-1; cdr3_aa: CASSSRTGGTNYGYTF; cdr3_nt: TGCGCCAGCAGCTCTCGGACAGGGGGAACGAACTATGGCTACACCTTC
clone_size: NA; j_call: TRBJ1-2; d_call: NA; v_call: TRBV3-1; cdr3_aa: CASSQGTLTWGYTF; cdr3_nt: TGTGCCAGCAGCCAAGGGACACTCACTTGGGGCTACACCTTC
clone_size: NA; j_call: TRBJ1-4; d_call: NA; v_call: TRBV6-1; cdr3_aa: CASLRGLNEKLFF; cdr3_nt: TGTGCCAGCCTCCGGGGCCTGAATGAAAAACTGTTTTTT
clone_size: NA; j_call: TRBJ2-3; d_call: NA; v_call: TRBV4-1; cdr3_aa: CASSQPDTDSTDTQYF; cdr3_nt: TGCGCCAGCAGCCAACCGGACACGGACTCCACAGATACGCAGTATTTT
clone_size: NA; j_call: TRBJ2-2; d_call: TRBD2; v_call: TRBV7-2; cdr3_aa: CASSLVSAGVGGELFF; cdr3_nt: TGTGCCAGCAGCTTAGTTTCAGCGGGAGTGGGCGGGGAGCTGTTTTTT